This T cell receptor beta chain was recorded in a study of OX40 agonist ivuxolimab in advanced cancers. Study-level background: A male proportion of 70% to 90% was recorded, with mean age 60 years and range roughly 20 to 85. Three dose-escalation patients had partial responses: one with hepatocellular carcinoma and two with cutaneous melanoma. Study-level findings and limits: Dosing at 0.1 to 3.0 mg/kg was accompanied by clonal expansion of CD4+ and CD8+ blood T cells by week 6. Expanded clones belonging to CD8+ T cells outnumbered, on average, those of CD4+.

Generated by immunoSEQ multiplex PCR, the TCRdb table keeps only in-frame clones and is missing some. This table holds tens of thousands of clones, 77% found once. Remarks on this clone: What it binds is not known.

The germline CDR1 and CDR2 sequences are GTSNPN and SVGIG (reference sequence). CDR3 length: 13 residues. V shed 0 bases and J 9 bases; nucleotides not matched to a gene: 6. Specimen: CD4+ or CD8+ T cells sorted from blood, collected in a trial of the OX40 agonist ivuxolimab. This chain uses TRBV30 with TRBJ2-7; 9 nucleotides align to TRBD1. The sequence was collected from an adult with an advanced solid tumor such as melanoma, head and neck, liver or kidney cancer. Here the CDR3 reads CAWSVKQGAAQYF. The CDR3 region has the DNA TGTGCCTGGAGTGTAAAACAGGGGGCCGCGCAGTACTTC.